The source of this T cell receptor beta chain is a study of T cells in Graves' hyperthyroidism and ophthalmopathy. Hyperthyroidism patients were newly diagnosed, had disease duration under 2 months, and were aged 18 to 65 years. Exclusion of patients followed from uncontrolled infection, other autoimmune disease, pregnancy or lactation. Each diagnosis drew on symptoms, thyroxine, TRAb, thyroid ultrasound and orbital computed tomography findings. Researchers amplified the TCR beta CDR3 regions from RNA transcripts. In the first-round RT-PCR of the TCR CDR3, the HTBI primer set was used. Via MiXCR, TCRdb re-called the multiplex PCR reads, giving one row per CDR3 protein. The table has 350,000 to 400,000 distinct CDR3 sequences, 14% to 15% seen once. This clonotype was counted ten times or more. Sequencing input: blood. The receptor's source is a young woman with Graves' hyperthyroidism.

CDR3 protein: CASSEGSLVSNQPQHF. The CDR3 DNA sequence: TGTGCCAGCAGTGAAGGATCGTTGGTTAGCAATCAGCCCCAGCATTTT. V usage is TRBV6-1 and J usage is TRBJ1-5; D is unclear. With 1 base removed from V and 0 bases from J, the gap between germline ends came to 10 bases. Germline V lookup: CDR1 MNHNS, CDR2 SASEGT. The CDR3 spans 16 residues.